These T cell receptor beta chains were read from a single sample in a study of blood T cell repertoires in COVID-19. Using immunoSEQ multiplex PCR, the repertoire was profiled, and TCRdb retains in-frame clones only, with some absent. This sample yields fewer than 300,000 clones, of which about 80% are seen a single time; 7.5% to 9% belongs to the top ten. Input material: peripheral blood. These receptors came from a human donor in a cohort sampled during active COVID-19. Both conserved end residues are part of each CDR3. The D gene is left open where the match is weak. Clone size is not always given. Where it is, it says once, few, many or a class for expanded clones.

j_call	v_call	d_call	clone_size	cdr3_nt	cdr3_aa
TRBJ2-3	TRBV14	.	.	TGTGCCAGCAGCCGCGGCCCTAGCGCCACTAGCACAGATACGCAGTATTTT	CASSRGPSATSTDTQYF
TRBJ1-1	TRBV10-2	.	.	TGCGCCAGCAGCCTTAAATTGAACACTGAAGCTTTCTTT	CASSLKLNTEAFF
TRBJ2-1	TRBV9	TRBD2	.	TGTGCCAGCAGCGTAGGACTAGCGGGAGTATCCTACAATGAGCAGTTCTTC	CASSVGLAGVSYNEQFF
TRBJ2-2	TRBV3-1/TRBV3-2	TRBD1	.	TGTGCCAGCAGCCCCCACAAGACTGGCCGGGACAGGTCCACCGGGGAGCTGTTTTTT	CASSPHKTGRDRSTGELFF
TRBJ1-4	TRBV5-4	.	.	TGTGCCAGCAGCCCGGACACATCAACTAATGAAAAACTGTTTTTT	CASSPDTSTNEKLFF
TRBJ2-7	TRBV27	TRBD1	once	TGTGCCAGCAGGGGACAGGGCAAACCCTACGAGCAGTACTTC	CASRGQGKPYEQYF
TRBJ2-2	TRBV15	.	.	TGTGCCACCAGCAGAGGCTCGGCGGCCGGGGAGCTGTTTTTT	CATSRGSAAGELFF
TRBJ1-1	TRBV5-4	.	.	TGTGCCAGCAGCTGGGGCAGGGGTGTGAACACTGAAGCTTTCTTT	CASSWGRGVNTEAFF
TRBJ1-3	TRBV6-5	TRBD1	.	TGTGCCAGCATTCAGGGGGCCGGAGGAAACACCATATATTTT	CASIQGAGGNTIYF
TRBJ1-3	TRBV6-5	TRBD1	.	TGTGCCAGCAGTTCTACAGGGGGGAAAGGAAACACCATATATTTT	CASSSTGGKGNTIYF
TRBJ2-5	TRBV29-1	TRBD1	.	TGCAGCGTTACCCGACAGGGCTTCCAAGAGACCCAGTACTTC	CSVTRQGFQETQYF
TRBJ1-2	TRBV6-2/TRBV6-3	.	.	TGTGCCAGCAGTTCCACAGGGAGAGGTGGCTACACCTTC	CASSSTGRGGYTF
TRBJ2-7	TRBV10-3	TRBD1	.	TGTGCCATCAAATCGACAGGGTCCTCCTACGAGCAGTACTTC	CAIKSTGSSYEQYF
TRBJ1-4	TRBV10-3	.	.	TGTGCCATAGGACAGACCACGCGACCTAATGAAAAACTGTTTTTT	CAIGQTTRPNEKLFF
TRBJ2-3	TRBV19	.	.	TGTGCCAGTAGTATATTCTCCTCAGATACGCAGTATTTT	CASSIFSSDTQYF
TRBJ1-1	TRBV18	.	once	TGTGCCAGCTCACCGCTATCGAACACTGAAGCTTTCTTT	CASSPLSNTEAFF
TRBJ2-2	TRBV18	.	.	TGTGCCAGCTCAGCTCGCTCCCAGGGGACCGGGGAGCTGTTTTTT	CASSARSQGTGELFF
TRBJ1-6	TRBV27	TRBD1	few	TGTGCCAGCAGTTTCGGGACAGCTAATTCACCCCTCCACTTT	CASSFGTANSPLHF
TRBJ1-1	TRBV7-9	.	.	TGTGCCAGCAGCCCCCGCAACGCAGCGATGAACACTGAAGCTTTCTTT	CASSPRNAAMNTEAFF
TRBJ1-2	TRBV2	TRBD1	.	TGTGCCAGCAGTGAAATGGGGACTAGACAGGGGGTAGGCTACACCTTC	CASSEMGTRQGVGYTF
TRBJ2-3	TRBV6-5	.	.	TGTGCCACCTCTCGGAACAGGGTCGAGGATACGCAGTATTTT	CATSRNRVEDTQYF
TRBJ1-1	TRBV5-1	TRBD1	.	TGCGCCAGCAGCTCCAGGGGGCGAAACACTGAAGCTTTCTTT	CASSSRGRNTEAFF
TRBJ2-3	TRBV24-1	.	.	TGTGCCACCGGTTCTGGGGGCGCGGCAGATACGCAGTATTTT	CATGSGGAADTQYF
TRBJ2-5	TRBV15	TRBD1	.	TGTGCCACCAGCAGGGACAGGGGGAACCAAGAGACCCAGTACTTC	CATSRDRGNQETQYF
TRBJ2-5	TRBV7-9	.	.	TGTGCCAGCAGCTTAACCGGACAGTGGCGGGAGACCCAGTACTTC	CASSLTGQWRETQYF
TRBJ2-1	TRBV5-1	TRBD2	.	TGCGCCAGCAGTTTTGCACTAGCGGGAAAGGGTGAGCAGTTCTTC	CASSFALAGKGEQFF
TRBJ2-7	TRBV5-4	TRBD2	once	TGTGCCAGCAGCCCGAGGACTAGCGGAGCCTACGAGCAGTACTTC	CASSPRTSGAYEQYF
TRBJ2-1	TRBV19	TRBD1	.	TGTGCCAGTAGCCCCGGGACAGGGGGCAAAAATGAGCAGTTCTTC	CASSPGTGGKNEQFF
TRBJ1-6	TRBV19	TRBD1	many	TGTGCCAGTAGACAGGGGGTGAACTCCTATAATTCACCCCTCCACTTT	CASRQGVNSYNSPLHF
TRBJ1-5	TRBV19	TRBD1	.	TGTGCCAGTAGTCTCTGGGACAGGGAGGTGAGGCCCCAGCATTTT	CASSLWDREVRPQHF
TRBJ1-1	TRBV28	TRBD1	few	TGTGCCAGCAAGCGTCCCGGGACAGGGGGGTACGCTGAAGCTTTCTTT	CASKRPGTGGYAEAFF
TRBJ1-5	TRBV18	TRBD1	.	TGTGCCAGCTCACCAACAGGGGGCCTCAATCAGCCCCAGCATTTT	CASSPTGGLNQPQHF
TRBJ2-5	TRBV5-4	TRBD1	.	TGTGCCAGCAGCTCGGGCAGGGGGCATACAGGGCAAGAGACCCAGTACTTC	CASSSGRGHTGQETQYF
TRBJ1-2	TRBV4-1	TRBD1	.	TGCGCCAGCAGCCAGAGACAGGGGTCGGGCTATGGCTACACCTTC	CASSQRQGSGYGYTF
TRBJ2-7	TRBV4-2	TRBD1	.	TGTGCCAGCAGCCAACCGGGACAGGGTGACCACGAGCAGTACTTC	CASSQPGQGDHEQYF
TRBJ2-3	TRBV7-2	.	.	TGTGCCAGCAGCTTCCGCGCAGGGCGCACAGATACGCAGTATTTT	CASSFRAGRTDTQYF
TRBJ2-5	TRBV5-4	TRBD2	few	TGTGCCAGCACCGACAAACGGCGGGAGGGCCGGGAGACCCAGTACTTC	CASTDKRREGRETQYF
TRBJ2-3	TRBV7-6	.	.	TGTGCCAGCAGCCCACGATGGGGGGGCACAGATACGCAGTATTTT	CASSPRWGGTDTQYF
TRBJ2-2	TRBV11-2	.	few	TGTGCCAGCAGCTTAGAGGCAGGGCTTATCACCGGGGAGCTGTTTTTT	CASSLEAGLITGELFF
TRBJ2-2	TRBV6-5	.	.	TGTGCCAGCAGTTACGTTGCGGAAACGAACACCGGGGAGCTGTTTTTT	CASSYVAETNTGELFF
TRBJ1-5	TRBV4-2	.	.	TGTGCCAGCAGCCAAGATCGCGGGTTATATAGCAATCAGCCCCAGCATTTT	CASSQDRGLYSNQPQHF
TRBJ2-7	TRBV6-5	.	.	TGTGCCGCCCGCTACTCCTACGAGCAGTACTTC	CAARYSYEQYF
TRBJ1-2	TRBV7-2	.	once	TGTGCCAGCAGCTTTAGTCATATGCGGACTCGGACAGAATATGGCTACACCTTC	CASSFSHMRTRTEYGYTF
TRBJ2-1	TRBV18	TRBD1	once	TGTGCCAGCTCACCAACTTACTCGGGACAGGGCTTCAATGAGCAGTTCTTC	CASSPTYSGQGFNEQFF
TRBJ1-6	TRBV14	TRBD1	.	TGTGCCAGCAGCCAAGCAGGCAGGGGGCCTTACTATAATTCACCCCTCCACTTT	CASSQAGRGPYYNSPLHF
TRBJ1-6	TRBV5-6	.	.	TGTGCCAGCAGCTTGTCGGACAGCCGGCATTTAAATTCACCCCTCCACTTT	CASSLSDSRHLNSPLHF
TRBJ2-1	TRBV5-1	.	once	TGCGCCAGCAGCCCTAGCGTAGGTGAGCAGTTCTTC	CASSPSVGEQFF
TRBJ2-7	TRBV7-3	.	.	TGTGCCAGCAGCTTACAGGGTGGCTACGAGCAGTACTTC	CASSLQGGYEQYF
TRBJ2-7	TRBV12-1	.	few	TGTGCCAGCAGCTTCTTAGGCAGGGACTTATCTTATCCCTACGAGCAGTACTTC	CASSFLGRDLSYPYEQYF
TRBJ2-3	TRBV27	TRBD2	once	TGTGCCAGCAGTTTATTGGGACTAGCGGGCGATACGCAGTATTTT	CASSLLGLAGDTQYF
TRBJ2-3	TRBV18	.	.	TGTGCCAGCTCACCGCTTTCGGCAGGACTCACAGATACGCAGTATTTT	CASSPLSAGLTDTQYF
TRBJ1-2	TRBV5-4	.	.	TGTGCCAGCAGCCCGGTGGGGGACTTAATGTATGGCTACACCTTC	CASSPVGDLMYGYTF
TRBJ2-7	TRBV10-1	.	.	TGCGCCAGCAGTAGTCAGGGGCGAAGCGAGCAGTACTTC	CASSSQGRSEQYF
TRBJ1-1	TRBV5-4	.	few	TGTGCCAGCAGCTTGGTCCGGTTTGGCATAGCGAACACTGAAGCTTTCTTT	CASSLVRFGIANTEAFF